A single TCR beta chain is shown here with its context. No antigen is known for it. This sample is drawn from a study of T cell responses to AZD1222 COVID-19 vaccine. Study outcomes and limitations: Recipients of two AZD1222 doses showed rising Spike-specific TCR breadth and depth.

Repertoires were generated with immunoSEQ multiplex PCR, while TCRdb's copy carries only in-frame clones and drops some. The repertoire holds 120,000 to 150,000 clones, with 88% as singletons. Trimming pared 2 bases from V and 8 bases from J, leaving 8 bases between. This CDR3 has 13 residues. CDR1 is SGHRS, CDR2 YFSETQ, per germline. This receptor was obtained from an adult in good health. V usage is TRBV5-1 and J usage is TRBJ1-6, with D possibly matching TRBD1 (6 bases). Specimen: peripheral blood, collected on day 0 of AZD1222 vaccination. The CDR3 region is CASSFRQDSPLHF. CDR3 nucleotides: TGCGCCAGCAGCTTCCGACAGGATTCACCCCTCCACTTT.